This T cell receptor (beta chain) was sequenced in a study of blood T cell repertoires in COVID-19. Study overall: The United States, Italy and Spain were the sources of the acute and convalescent COVID-19 samples. Sources were T cells, B-cell-depleted T cells, or PBMCs; the material itself was cDNA or gDNA.

Here immunoSEQ multiplex PCR was the method, and the copy in TCRdb shows in-frame clones only, minus some. The sample includes roughly 130,000 clones, 70% to 80% of them seen just once. CDR3 length: 15 amino acids. V was trimmed by 0 bases and J by 6 bases, leaving 12 bases between them. Germline V gives CDR1 LGHNA, CDR2 YSLEER. Sequenced sample: peripheral blood. The sequence was obtained from an older woman with COVID-19, enrolled during active disease. The chain combines TRBV4-3 with TRBJ1-5, with D hard to call. The CDR3, as DNA: TGCGCCAGCAGCCAAGATTTGATCGGCGGTCAGCCCCAGCATTTT. Amino acid sequence: CASSQDLIGGQPQHF.